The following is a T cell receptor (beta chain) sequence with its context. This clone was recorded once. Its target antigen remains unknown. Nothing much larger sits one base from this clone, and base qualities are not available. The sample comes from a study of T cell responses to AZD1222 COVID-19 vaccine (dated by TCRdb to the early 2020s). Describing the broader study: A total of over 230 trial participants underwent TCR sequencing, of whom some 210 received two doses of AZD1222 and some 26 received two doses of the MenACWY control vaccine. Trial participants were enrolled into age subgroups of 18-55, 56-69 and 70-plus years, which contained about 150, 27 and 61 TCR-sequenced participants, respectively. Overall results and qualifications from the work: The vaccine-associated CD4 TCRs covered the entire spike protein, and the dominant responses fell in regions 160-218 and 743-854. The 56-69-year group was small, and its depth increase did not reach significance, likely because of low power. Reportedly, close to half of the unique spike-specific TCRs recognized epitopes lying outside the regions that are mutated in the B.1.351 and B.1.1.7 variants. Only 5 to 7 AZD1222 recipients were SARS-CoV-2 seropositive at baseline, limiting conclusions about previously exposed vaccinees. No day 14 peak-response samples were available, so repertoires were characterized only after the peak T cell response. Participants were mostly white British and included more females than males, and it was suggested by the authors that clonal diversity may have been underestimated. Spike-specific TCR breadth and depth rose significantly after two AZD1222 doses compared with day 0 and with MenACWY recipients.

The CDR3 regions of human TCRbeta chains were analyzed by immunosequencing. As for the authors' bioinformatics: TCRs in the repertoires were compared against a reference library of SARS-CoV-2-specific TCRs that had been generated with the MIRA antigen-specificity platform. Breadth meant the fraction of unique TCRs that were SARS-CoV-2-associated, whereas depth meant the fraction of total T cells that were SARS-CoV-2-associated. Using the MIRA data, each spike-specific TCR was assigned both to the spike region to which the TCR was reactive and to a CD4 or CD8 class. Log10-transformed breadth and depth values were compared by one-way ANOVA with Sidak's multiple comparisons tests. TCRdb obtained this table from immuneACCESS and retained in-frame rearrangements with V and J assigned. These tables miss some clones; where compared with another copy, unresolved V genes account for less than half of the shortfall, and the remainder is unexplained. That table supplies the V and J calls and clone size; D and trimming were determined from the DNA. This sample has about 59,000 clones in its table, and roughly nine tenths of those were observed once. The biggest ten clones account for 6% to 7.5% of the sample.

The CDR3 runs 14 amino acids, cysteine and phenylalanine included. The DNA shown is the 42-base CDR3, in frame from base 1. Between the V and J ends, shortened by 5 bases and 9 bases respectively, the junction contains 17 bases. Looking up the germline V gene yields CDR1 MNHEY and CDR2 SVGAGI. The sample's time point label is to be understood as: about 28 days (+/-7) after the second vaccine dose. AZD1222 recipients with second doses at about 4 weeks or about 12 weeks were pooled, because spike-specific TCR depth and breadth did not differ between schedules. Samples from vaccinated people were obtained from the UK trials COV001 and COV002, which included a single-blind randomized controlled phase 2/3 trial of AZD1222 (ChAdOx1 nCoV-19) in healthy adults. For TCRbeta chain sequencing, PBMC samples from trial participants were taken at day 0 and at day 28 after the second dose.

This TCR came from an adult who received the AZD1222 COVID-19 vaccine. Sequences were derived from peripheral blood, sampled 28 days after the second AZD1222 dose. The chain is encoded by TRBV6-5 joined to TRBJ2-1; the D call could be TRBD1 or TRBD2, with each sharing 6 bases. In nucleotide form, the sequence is TGTGCCAGCAGTCACGGGGGACCACAGGGTGAGCAGTTCTTC. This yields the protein CASSHGGPQGEQFF.